These T cell receptor beta chains were read from a single sample in a study of OX40 agonist ivuxolimab in advanced cancers. Assay: immunoSEQ multiplex PCR; the TCRdb copy retains only in-frame clones and omits some. The sample carries 70,000 to 100,000 clones, around 86% recorded once. The source material was CD4+ or CD8+ T cells sorted from blood, sampled in a trial of the OX40 agonist ivuxolimab. The receptors stem from an adult with an advanced solid tumor such as melanoma, head and neck, liver or kidney cancer. CDR3s leave out the opening cysteine and the closing phenylalanine or tryptophan. Size tells how often a clone was seen (once, few, many) or the class of an expanded clone, and some rows leave it out.

TRBJ2-5,-,TRBV5-1,ASSLKETQY
TRBJ2-5,-,TRBV28,ASRTGEETQY
TRBJ2-7,few,TRBV28,ASSSGSEQY
TRBJ2-5,-,TRBV7-9,ASSPGLAGLYQETQY
TRBJ1-6,-,TRBV4-1,ASSQDWGSLH
TRBJ2-7,-,TRBV9,ASSWGLSSYEQY
TRBJ1-6,-,TRBV5-3,ARSTDGQGKSYSPLH
TRBJ1-6,once,TRBV30,AWTGWGTGNSPLH
TRBJ1-1,-,TRBV21-1,ASSKERKGLETEAF
TRBJ2-1,-,TRBV19,ASTPGTRYNEQF
TRBJ2-5,-,TRBV29-1,SGGTAIVQETQY
TRBJ2-7,few,TRBV4-2,ASSQQLAGAYEQY
TRBJ1-2,-,TRBV7-9,ASSGGQKSFYGYT
TRBJ2-3,-,TRBV28,ASSTTGSDTQY
TRBJ1-1,-,TRBV25-1,ASQVGRNTEAF
TRBJ2-6,-,TRBV6-5,ASRQGPGANVLT
TRBJ2-7,-,TRBV9,ASSPYTTDNTYEQY
TRBJ2-5,-,TRBV19,ASSPQRESETQY
TRBJ2-3,-,TRBV6-1,ASSDLFSTDTQY
TRBJ1-4,-,TRBV5-1,ASSLEGRDEKLF
TRBJ2-3,-,TRBV5-8,ASSLPGTSGRAGTDTQY
TRBJ1-6,-,TRBV5-7,ASRRGQIYNSPLH
TRBJ2-3,-,TRBV30,AWSVGSKTDTQY
TRBJ1-5,-,TRBV7-9,ASSLADGGPQH
TRBJ2-1,few,TRBV4-1,ASSQAGGRDNEQF
TRBJ2-7,few,TRBV6-5,ASSYGPSGSYEQY
TRBJ2-3,-,TRBV6-1,ASRITDTQY
TRBJ1-6,few,TRBV2,ASTQQGANSPLH
TRBJ1-5,-,TRBV19,ASGGTSNQPQH
TRBJ1-2,-,TRBV4-2,ASSHLRTVLIYGYT
TRBJ2-1,-,TRBV4-1,ASSQVREGRNEQF
TRBJ2-3,-,TRBV19,ATISGGDTQY
TRBJ2-7,-,TRBV6-5,ASSHGGTATYEQY
TRBJ2-5,-,TRBV9,ASSAGRVMKTQY
TRBJ1-2,-,TRBV6-1,ASRAGALDGYT
TRBJ1-1,once,TRBV10-3,ATFPGPMNTEAF
TRBJ2-3,-,TRBV30,ALTGKTDTQY
TRBJ2-7,-,TRBV18,ASSAGTGVLGSEQY
TRBJ1-1,-,TRBV28,ASSLTGPNTEAF
TRBJ2-1,-,TRBV21-1,ATRVPPSYNEQF
TRBJ2-5,-,TRBV19,ASSIGQGVETQY
TRBJ1-1,-,TRBV6-6,ASSLTGGEGTEAF
TRBJ2-1,once,TRBV6-1,ASSDVGEQF
TRBJ2-3,-,TRBV5-1,ASSFGTSGSWTDTQY
TRBJ2-1,-,TRBV7-9,ASSLLAGGQNNEQF
TRBJ1-1,-,TRBV5-1,ASSLLQGGRTEAF